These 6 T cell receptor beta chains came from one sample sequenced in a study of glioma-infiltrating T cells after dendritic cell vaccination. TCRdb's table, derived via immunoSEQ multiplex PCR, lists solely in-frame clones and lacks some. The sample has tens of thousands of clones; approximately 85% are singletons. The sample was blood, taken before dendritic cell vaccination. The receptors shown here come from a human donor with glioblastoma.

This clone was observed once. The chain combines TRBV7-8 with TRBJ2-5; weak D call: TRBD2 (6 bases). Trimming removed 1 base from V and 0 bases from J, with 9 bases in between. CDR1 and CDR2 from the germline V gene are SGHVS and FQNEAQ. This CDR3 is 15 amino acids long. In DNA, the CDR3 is TGTGCCAGCAGCTTAGTTAGGGACTACCAAGAGACCCAGTACTTC. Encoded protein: CASSLVRDYQETQYF.

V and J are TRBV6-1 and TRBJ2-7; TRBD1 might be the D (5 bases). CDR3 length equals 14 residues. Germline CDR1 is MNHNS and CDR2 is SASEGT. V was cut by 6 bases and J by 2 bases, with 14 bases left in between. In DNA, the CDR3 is TGTGCCAGCAGCAAACAGGAAGGTGCCTACGAGCAGTACTTC. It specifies CASSKQEGAYEQYF.

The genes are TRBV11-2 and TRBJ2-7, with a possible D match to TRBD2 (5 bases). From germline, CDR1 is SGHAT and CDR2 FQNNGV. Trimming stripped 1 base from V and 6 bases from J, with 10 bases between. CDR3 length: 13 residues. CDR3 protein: CASSLVVGGEQYF. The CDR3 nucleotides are TGTGCCAGCAGCTTAGTGGTAGGAGGCGAGCAGTACTTC.

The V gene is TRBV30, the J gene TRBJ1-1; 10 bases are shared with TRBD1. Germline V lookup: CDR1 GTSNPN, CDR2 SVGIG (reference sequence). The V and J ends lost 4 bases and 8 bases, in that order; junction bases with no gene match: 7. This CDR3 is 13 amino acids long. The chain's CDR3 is CAWMGQGNSEAFF. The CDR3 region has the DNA TGTGCCTGGATGGGACAGGGGAACTCCGAAGCTTTCTTT.

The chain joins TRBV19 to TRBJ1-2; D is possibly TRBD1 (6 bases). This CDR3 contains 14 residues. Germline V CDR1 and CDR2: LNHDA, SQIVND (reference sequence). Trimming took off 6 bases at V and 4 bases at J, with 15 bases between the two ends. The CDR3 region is CASSGDTPIYGYTF. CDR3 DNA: TGTGCCAGTAGCGGGGACACCCCCATCTATGGCTACACCTTC.

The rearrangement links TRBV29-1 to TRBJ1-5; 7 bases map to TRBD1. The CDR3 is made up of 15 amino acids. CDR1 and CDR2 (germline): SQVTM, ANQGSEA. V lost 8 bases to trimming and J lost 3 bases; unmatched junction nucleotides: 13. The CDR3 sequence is CSPGTAKASNQPQHF. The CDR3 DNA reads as TGCAGCCCCGGGACAGCGAAGGCCTCCAATCAGCCCCAGCATTTT.